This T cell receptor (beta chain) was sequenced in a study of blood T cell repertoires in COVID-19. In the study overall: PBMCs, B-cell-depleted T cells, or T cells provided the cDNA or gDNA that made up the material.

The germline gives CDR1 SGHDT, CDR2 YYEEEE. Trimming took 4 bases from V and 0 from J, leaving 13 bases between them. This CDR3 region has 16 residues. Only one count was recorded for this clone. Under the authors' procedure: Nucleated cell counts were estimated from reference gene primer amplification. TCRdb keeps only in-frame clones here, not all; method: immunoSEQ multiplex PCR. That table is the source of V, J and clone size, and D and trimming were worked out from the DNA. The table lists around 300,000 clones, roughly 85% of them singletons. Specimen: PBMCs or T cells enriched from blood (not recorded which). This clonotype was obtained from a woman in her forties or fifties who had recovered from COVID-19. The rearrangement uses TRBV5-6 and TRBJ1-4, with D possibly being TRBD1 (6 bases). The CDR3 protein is CASSPLGAATNEKLFF. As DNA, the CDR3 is TGTGCCAGCAGCCCCCTGGGGGCTGCAACTAATGAAAAACTGTTTTTT. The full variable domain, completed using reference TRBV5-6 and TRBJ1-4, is DAGVTQSPTHLIKTRGQQVTLRCSPKSGHDTVSWYQQALGQGPQFIFQYYEEEERQRGNFPDRFSGHQFPNYSSELNVNALLLGDSALYLCASSPLGAATNEKLFFGSGTQLSVL.